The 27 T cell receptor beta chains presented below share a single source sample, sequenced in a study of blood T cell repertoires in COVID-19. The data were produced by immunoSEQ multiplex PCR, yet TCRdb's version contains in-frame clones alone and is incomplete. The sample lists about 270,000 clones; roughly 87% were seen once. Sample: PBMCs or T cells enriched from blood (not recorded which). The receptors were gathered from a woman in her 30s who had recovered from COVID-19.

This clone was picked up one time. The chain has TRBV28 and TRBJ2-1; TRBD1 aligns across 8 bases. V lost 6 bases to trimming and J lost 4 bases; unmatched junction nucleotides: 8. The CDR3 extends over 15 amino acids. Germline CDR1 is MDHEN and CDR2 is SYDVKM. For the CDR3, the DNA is TGTGCCAGCAGCCCACAGGGGGAGCTTTACAATGAGCAGTTCTTC. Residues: CASSPQGELYNEQFF.

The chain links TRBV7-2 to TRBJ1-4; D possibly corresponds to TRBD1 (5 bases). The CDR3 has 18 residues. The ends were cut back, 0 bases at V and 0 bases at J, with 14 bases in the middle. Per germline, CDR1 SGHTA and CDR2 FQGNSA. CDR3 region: CASSLAGKRQTTNEKLFF. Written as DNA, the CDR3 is TGTGCCAGCAGCTTAGCCGGAAAGAGACAGACAACTAATGAAAAACTGTTTTTT. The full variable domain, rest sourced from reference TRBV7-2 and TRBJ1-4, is GAGVSQSPSNKVTEKGKDVELRCDPISGHTALYWYRQSLGQGLEFLIYFQGNSAPDKSGLPSDRFSAERTGGSVSTLTIQRTQQEDSAVYLCASSLAGKRQTTNEKLFFGSGTQLSVL.

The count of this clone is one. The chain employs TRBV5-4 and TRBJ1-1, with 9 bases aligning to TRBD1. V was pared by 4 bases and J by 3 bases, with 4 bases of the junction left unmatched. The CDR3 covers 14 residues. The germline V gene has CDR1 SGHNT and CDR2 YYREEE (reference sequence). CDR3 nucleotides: TGTGCCAGCAGCATACAGGGGGCTTACACTGAAGCTTTCTTT. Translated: CASSIQGAYTEAFF.

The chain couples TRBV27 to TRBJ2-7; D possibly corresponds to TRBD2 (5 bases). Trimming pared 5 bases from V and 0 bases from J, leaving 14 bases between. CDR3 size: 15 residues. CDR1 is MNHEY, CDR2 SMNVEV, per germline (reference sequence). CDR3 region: CASSQLSASSYEQYF. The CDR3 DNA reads TGTGCCAGCAGTCAACTTAGCGCCAGCTCCTACGAGCAGTACTTC.

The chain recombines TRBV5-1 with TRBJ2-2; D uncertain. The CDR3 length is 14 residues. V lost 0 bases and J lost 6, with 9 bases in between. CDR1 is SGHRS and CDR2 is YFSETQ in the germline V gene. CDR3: CASSLGPSAGELFF. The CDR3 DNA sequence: TGCGCCAGCAGCTTGGGACCGAGCGCCGGGGAGCTGTTTTTT.

Here the CDR3 reads CASSESRDRAYNEQFF. The DNA for the CDR3 is TGCGCCAGCAGTGAGTCCCGGGACAGGGCATACAATGAGCAGTTCTTC. The chain is built from TRBV10-1 and TRBJ2-1, with 9 positions matching TRBD1. V lost 0 bases, J lost 4 bases, and 4 bases stayed unmatched. CDR1 WNHNN and CDR2 SYGVQD come from the germline V gene (reference sequence). This CDR3 has 16 residues.

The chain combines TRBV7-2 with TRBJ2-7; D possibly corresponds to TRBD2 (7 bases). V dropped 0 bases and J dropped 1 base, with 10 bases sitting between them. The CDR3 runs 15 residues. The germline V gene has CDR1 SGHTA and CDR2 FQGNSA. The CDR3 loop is CASSLAGGRSYEQYF. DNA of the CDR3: TGTGCCAGCAGCTTAGCGGGGGGGCGGTCCTACGAGCAGTACTTC.

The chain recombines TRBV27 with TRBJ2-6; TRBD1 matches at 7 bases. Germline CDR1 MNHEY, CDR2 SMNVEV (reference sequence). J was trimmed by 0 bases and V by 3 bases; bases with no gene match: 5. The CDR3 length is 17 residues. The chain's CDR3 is CASSLGQFNSGANVLTF. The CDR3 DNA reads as TGTGCCAGCAGTTTGGGACAGTTCAACTCTGGGGCCAACGTCCTGACTTTC.

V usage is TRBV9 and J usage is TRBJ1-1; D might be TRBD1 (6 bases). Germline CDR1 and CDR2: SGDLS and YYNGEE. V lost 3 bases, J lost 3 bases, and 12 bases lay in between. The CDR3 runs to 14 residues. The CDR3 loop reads CASSGVSGDTEAFF. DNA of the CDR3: TGTGCCAGCAGCGGGGTTTCAGGGGACACTGAAGCTTTCTTT.

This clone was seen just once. This chain's CDR3 is CASITQGYTEAFF. DNA for the CDR3: TGTGCCAGCATTACACAGGGGTACACTGAAGCTTTCTTT. The chain carries TRBV2 and TRBJ1-1; 7 bases match TRBD1. V shed 7 bases, J shed 3 bases, and the junction held 5 bases outside the gene matches. This CDR3 comprises 13 residues. Germline V CDR1 and CDR2: SNHLY, FYNNEI. The whole variable domain, filled in from reference TRBV2 and TRBJ1-1, reads EPEVTQTPSHQVTQMGQEVILRCVPISNHLYFYWYRQILGQKVEFLVSFYNNEISEKSEIFDDQFSVERPDGSNFTLKIRSTKLEDSAMYFCASITQGYTEAFFGQGTRLTVV.

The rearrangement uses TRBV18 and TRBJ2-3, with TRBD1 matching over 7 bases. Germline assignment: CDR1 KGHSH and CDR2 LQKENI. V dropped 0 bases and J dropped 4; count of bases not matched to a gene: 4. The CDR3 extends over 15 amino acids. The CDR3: CASSPPSTGADTQYF. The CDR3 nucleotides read TGTGCCAGCTCACCACCTTCCACAGGGGCAGATACGCAGTATTTT.

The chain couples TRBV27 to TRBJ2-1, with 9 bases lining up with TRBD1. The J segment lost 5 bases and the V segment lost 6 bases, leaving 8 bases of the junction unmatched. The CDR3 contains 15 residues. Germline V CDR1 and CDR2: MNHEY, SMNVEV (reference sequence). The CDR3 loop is CASSETGTGNNEQFF. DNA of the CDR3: TGTGCCAGCAGCGAAACGGGGACAGGGAACAATGAGCAGTTCTTC.

The CDR3 DNA reads as TGTGCCAGCACCAAACGCGACAGACGGTACCCGTTGGACACTGAAGCTTTCTTT. It specifies CASTKRDRRYPLDTEAFF. V usage is TRBV28 and J usage is TRBJ1-1; D is possibly TRBD1 (5 bases). V was pared by 7 bases and J by 3 bases, with 27 bases between. CDR3 length: 18 residues. Germline-derived CDR1 and CDR2 are MDHEN and SYDVKM.

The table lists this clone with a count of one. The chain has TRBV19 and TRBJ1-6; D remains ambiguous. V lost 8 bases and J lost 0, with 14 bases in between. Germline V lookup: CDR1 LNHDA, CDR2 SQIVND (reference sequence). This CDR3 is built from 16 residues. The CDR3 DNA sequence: TGTGCCAGTTTACCCCGCCCGGGCTCCTATAATTCACCCCTCCACTTT. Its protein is CASLPRPGSYNSPLHF.

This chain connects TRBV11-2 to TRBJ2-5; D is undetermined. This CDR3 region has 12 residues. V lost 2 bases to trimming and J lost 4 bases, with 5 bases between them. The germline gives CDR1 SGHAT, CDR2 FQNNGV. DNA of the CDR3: TGTGCCAGCAGCTTAATAGCAGAGACCCAGTACTTC. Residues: CASSLIAETQYF.

The CDR3 here is CASSPGGRGNEKLFF. For the CDR3, the DNA is TGTGCCAGCAGCCCCGGGGGACGAGGGAATGAAAAACTGTTTTTT. The rearrangement links TRBV7-2 to TRBJ1-4; D is perhaps TRBD1 (5 bases). Germline loops: CDR1 SGHTA, CDR2 FQGNSA. V gave up 5 bases and J gave up 5 bases, with 15 bases separating them. CDR3 length equals 15 residues.

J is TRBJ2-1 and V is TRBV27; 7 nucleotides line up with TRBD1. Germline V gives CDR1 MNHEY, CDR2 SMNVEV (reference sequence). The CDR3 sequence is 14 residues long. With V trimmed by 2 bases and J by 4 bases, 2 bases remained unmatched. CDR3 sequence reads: CASSLGQVYNEQFF. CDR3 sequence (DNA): TGTGCCAGCAGTTTAGGACAGGTTTACAATGAGCAGTTCTTC.

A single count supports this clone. The CDR3 sequence: CASSQPLAGVITDTQYF. CDR3 bases: TGTGCCAGCAGCCAACCCCTAGCGGGAGTGATCACAGATACGCAGTATTTT. The rearrangement links TRBV7-9 to TRBJ2-3; the match to TRBD2 covers 10 bases. This CDR3 comprises 17 residues. Per the germline V gene, CDR1 is SEHNR and CDR2 is FQNEAQ (reference sequence). After removal of 5 bases from V and 2 bases from J, the junction contained 10 bases not matched to a gene.

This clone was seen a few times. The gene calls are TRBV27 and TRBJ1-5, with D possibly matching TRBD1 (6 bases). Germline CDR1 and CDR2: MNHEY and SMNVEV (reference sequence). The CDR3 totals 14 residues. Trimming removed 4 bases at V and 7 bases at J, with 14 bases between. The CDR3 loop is CASSWQGTGQPQHF. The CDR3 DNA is TGTGCCAGCAGTTGGCAGGGGACGGGACAGCCCCAGCATTTT.

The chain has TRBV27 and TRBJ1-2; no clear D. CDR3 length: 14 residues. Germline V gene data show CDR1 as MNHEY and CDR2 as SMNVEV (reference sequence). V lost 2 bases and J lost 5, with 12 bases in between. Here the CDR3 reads CASSLNGQLYGYTF. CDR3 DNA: TGTGCCAGCAGTTTAAATGGCCAGTTGTATGGCTACACCTTC.

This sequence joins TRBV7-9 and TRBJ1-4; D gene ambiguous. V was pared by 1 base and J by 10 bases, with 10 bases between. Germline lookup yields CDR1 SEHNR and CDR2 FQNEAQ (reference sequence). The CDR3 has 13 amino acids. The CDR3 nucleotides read TGTGCCAGCAGCTTAGAGGCGGGATCAAAACTGTTTTTT. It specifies CASSLEAGSKLFF.

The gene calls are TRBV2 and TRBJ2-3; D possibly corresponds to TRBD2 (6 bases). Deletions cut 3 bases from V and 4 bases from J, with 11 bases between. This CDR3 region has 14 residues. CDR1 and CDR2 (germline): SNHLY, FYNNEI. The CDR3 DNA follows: TGTGCCAGCAGTGATCAAGCGGGCCCAGATACGCAGTATTTT. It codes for CASSDQAGPDTQYF.

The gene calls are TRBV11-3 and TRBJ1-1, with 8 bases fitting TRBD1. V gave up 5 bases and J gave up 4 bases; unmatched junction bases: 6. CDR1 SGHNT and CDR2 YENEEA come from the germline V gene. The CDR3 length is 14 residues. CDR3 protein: CASSPRQGITEAFF. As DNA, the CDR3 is TGTGCCAGCAGCCCTCGACAGGGGATCACTGAAGCTTTCTTT.

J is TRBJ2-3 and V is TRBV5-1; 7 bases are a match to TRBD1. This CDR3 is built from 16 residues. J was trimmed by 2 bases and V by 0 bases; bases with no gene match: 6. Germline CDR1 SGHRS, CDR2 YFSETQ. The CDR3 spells CASSLEPGQTTDTQYF. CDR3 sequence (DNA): TGCGCCAGCAGCTTGGAACCGGGACAGACCACAGATACGCAGTATTTT.

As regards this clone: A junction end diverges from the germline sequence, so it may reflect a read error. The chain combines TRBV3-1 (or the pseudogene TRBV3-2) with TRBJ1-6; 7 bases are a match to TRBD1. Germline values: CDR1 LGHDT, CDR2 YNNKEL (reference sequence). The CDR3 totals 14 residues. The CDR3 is CASSHRTGNSPLHF. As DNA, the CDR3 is TGTGCCAGCAGCCATAGGACAGGAAATTCCCCCCTCCACTTT.

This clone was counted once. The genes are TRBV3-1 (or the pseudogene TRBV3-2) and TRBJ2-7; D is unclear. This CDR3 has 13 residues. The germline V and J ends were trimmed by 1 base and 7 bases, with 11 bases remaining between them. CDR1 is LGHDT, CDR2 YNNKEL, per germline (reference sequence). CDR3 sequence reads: CASSQGVPGEQYF. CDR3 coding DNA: TGTGCCAGCAGCCAAGGAGTACCCGGTGAGCAGTACTTC.

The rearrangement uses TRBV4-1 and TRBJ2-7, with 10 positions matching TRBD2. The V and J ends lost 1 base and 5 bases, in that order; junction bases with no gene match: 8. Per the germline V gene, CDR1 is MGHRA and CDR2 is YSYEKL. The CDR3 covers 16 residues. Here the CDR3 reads CASSQGTSGTRHEQYF. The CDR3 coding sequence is TGCGCCAGCAGCCAAGGTACTAGCGGGACTCGCCACGAGCAGTACTTC.